The 12 T cell receptor beta chains given below trace back to one sample, sequenced in a study of early T cells in non-severe SARS-CoV-2 infection. TCRdb fed the 5' RACE reads into MiXCR, producing one record per CDR3 protein. The sample includes around 62,000 distinct CDR3 sequences, around 12% of them seen just once. Input material: whole blood. The receptors originated from an adult who was a healthcare worker with PCR-confirmed SARS-CoV-2 infection or an uninfected control (not recorded which).

This clonotype was seen ten or more times. This chain connects TRBV13 to TRBJ1-1; TRBD1 is a possible D gene (5 bases). CDR1 and CDR2 (germline): PRHDT, FYEKMQ (reference sequence). V was trimmed by 5 bases and J by 5 bases, leaving 18 bases between them. This CDR3 spans 15 amino acids. CDR3 sequence reads: CASSPPVGGWTEAFF. The CDR3 DNA reads as TGTGCCAGCAGCCCACCTGTTGGGGGGTGGACTGAAGCTTTCTTT.

This clonotype was seen more than once but under ten times. The CDR3 loop reads CASSLQGLKTYGYTF. The CDR3 DNA follows: TGTGCCAGCAGTTTGCAGGGACTTAAGACCTATGGCTACACCTTC. The chain combines TRBV12-3 or TRBV12-4 with TRBJ1-2; possibly TRBD1 for D (5 bases). The CDR3 is 15 residues long. V gave up 3 bases and J gave up 4 bases, with 15 bases separating them.

In this sample, this clonotype turned up many times. The chain is built from TRBV3-1 and TRBJ2-2, with D unresolved. The CDR3 has 13 residues. Germline V gene sequence: CDR1 LGHDT, CDR2 YNNKEL (reference sequence). Trimming stripped 8 bases from V and 3 bases from J, with 10 bases between. The CDR3 DNA is TGTGCCAGCTGCGGTTGGTACACCGGGGAGCTGTTTTTT. Amino acids: CASCGWYTGELFF. Full variable domain (remainder filled in from reference TRBV3-1 and TRBJ2-2): DTAVSQTPKYLVTQMGNDKSIKCEQNLGHDTMYWYKQDSKKFLKIMFSYNNKELIINETVPNRFSPKSPDKAHLNLHINSLELGDSAVYFCASCGWYTGELFFGEGSRLTVL.

A few counts support this clonotype. This rearrangement joins TRBV11-2 to TRBJ2-5; TRBD2 matches 7 bases. Germline-derived CDR1 and CDR2 are SGHAT and FQNNGV. J gave up 1 base and V 8 bases, and 1 base lay outside the gene matches. The CDR3 contains 12 residues. Written as DNA, the CDR3 is TGTGCCAGCCGGACTAGCCAAGAGACCCAGTACTTC. Translating gives CASRTSQETQYF.

The table lists this clonotype with many counts. This rearrangement joins TRBV28 to TRBJ2-7; a possible D gene is TRBD2 (6 bases). The CDR3 covers 13 residues. V was clipped by 6 bases and J by 3 bases, with 12 bases between them. CDR1 is MDHEN and CDR2 is SYDVKM in the germline V gene. CDR3 DNA: TGTGCCAGCAGCCGGACTACAAACTACGAGCAGTACTTC. Translation: CASSRTTNYEQYF.

This clonotype appeared a few times. CDR3 protein: CASSSLPYNEQFF. For the CDR3, the DNA is TGTGCCAGCAGCTCCCTTCCCTACAATGAGCAGTTCTTC. The chain couples TRBV13 to TRBJ2-1; D ambiguous. The CDR3 runs 13 residues. Germline CDR1 reads PRHDT; CDR2 reads FYEKMQ (reference sequence). V lost 4 bases and J 2 bases, leaving 6 bases between the germline ends.

V usage is TRBV18 and J usage is TRBJ1-1, with TRBD1 identical over 12 bases. Germline values: CDR1 KGHSH, CDR2 LQKENI. The CDR3 runs 17 residues. Trimming took 3 bases from V and 4 from J; bases not matched to a gene: 9. In nucleotides, the CDR3 is TGTGCCAGCTCACCCGGCGGGACAGGGGGCTGGGCCACTGAAGCTTTCTTT. This encodes CASSPGGTGGWATEAFF. Together with reference TRBV18 and TRBJ1-1, the CDR3 gives the full variable domain: NAGVMQNPRHLVRRRGQEARLRCSPMKGHSHVYWYRQLPEEGLKFMVYLQKENIIDESGMPKERFSAEFPKEGPSILRIQQVVRGDSAAYFCASSPGGTGGWATEAFFGQGTRLTVV.

There are a few counts of this clonotype. The V call is TRBV7-2, the J call TRBJ2-1; TRBD2 aligns across 10 bases. The CDR3 is 14 amino acids. Losses at the gene ends were 5 bases for V and 9 bases for J; bases not matched to a gene: 7. Germline loops: CDR1 SGHTA, CDR2 FQGNSA. CDR3 bases: TGTGCCAGCAGCACTAGCGGGAACCTGGGTGAGCAGTTCTTC. Translated, it gives CASSTSGNLGEQFF.

The chain links TRBV28 to TRBJ1-1; D remains ambiguous. The CDR3 loop spans 13 amino acids. CDR1 is MDHEN and CDR2 is SYDVKM in the germline V gene. V was shortened by 9 bases and J by 1 base, with 12 bases between the two germline ends. CDR3 in amino acids: CASNRRPNTEAFF. DNA of the CDR3: TGTGCCAGTAACCGGCGCCCGAACACTGAAGCTTTCTTT.

By share, this clonotype ranks as medium-sized (0.01 to 0.1%). The V call is TRBV7-3, the J call TRBJ2-7; the D gene is possibly TRBD2 (6 bases). V shed 5 bases and J shed 4 bases, with 12 bases lying between them. This CDR3 is 13 amino acids long. Germline-derived CDR1 and CDR2 are SGHTA and FQGTGA. The DNA for the CDR3 is TGTGCCAGCAGCATACCAGGAGGGTACGAGCAGTACTTC. This sequence encodes CASSIPGGYEQYF.

The gene calls are TRBV28 and TRBJ2-7; D is perhaps TRBD1 (6 bases). Germline-derived CDR1 and CDR2 are MDHEN and SYDVKM. The CDR3 loop spans 15 amino acids. The V gene lost 5 bases and the J gene lost 0 bases, with 14 bases spanning the gap. CDR3 DNA: TGTGCCAGCAGTCTGGGACACACGAGCTCCTACGAGCAGTACTTC. Protein sequence: CASSLGHTSSYEQYF.

The V and J genes are TRBV28 and TRBJ2-3; 7 bases agree with TRBD2. The V segment lost 8 bases and the J segment 4 bases; nucleotides outside the gene matches: 6. Germline CDR1 and CDR2: MDHEN and SYDVKM. There are 13 residues in the CDR3. Here the CDR3 DNA reads TGTGCCAGCGAAGCGGGGAGTGCAGATACGCAGTATTTT. It is translated as CASEAGSADTQYF.